Sequencing of this T cell receptor beta chain was carried out in a study of T cells in localized non-small cell lung cancer. General observations from the study: Heterogeneity remains possible, as sequencing covered one tumor region only. Peak T cell clonality was found in uninvolved adjacent lung, exceeding tumor. The appearance of a median approximately 55 of the top 100 tumor clones was seen in adjacent lung.

Here immunoSEQ multiplex PCR was the method, and the copy in TCRdb shows in-frame clones only, minus some. Among around 14,000 clones, more than 65% were seen once, and the ten largest hold approximately 4.2%. Trimming removed 6 bases from V and 2 bases from J; junction bases left unmatched: 4. The CDR3 spans 13 residues. The germline gives CDR1 LNHDA, CDR2 SQIVND (reference sequence). Worth noting for this clone: As yet, its antigen is unknown.

The rearrangement links TRBV19 to TRBJ2-7; 7 bases are a match to TRBD1. The sample was peripheral blood, taken before any cancer treatment. This clonotype was obtained from a female donor older than 55 with stage I squamous cell lung carcinoma. The CDR3 here is CASSLQGTYEQYF. CDR3 in DNA: TGTGCCAGTAGCTTACAGGGGACCTACGAGCAGTACTTC.